This T cell receptor beta chain was sequenced in a study of T cells in Graves' hyperthyroidism and ophthalmopathy. V was clipped by 6 bases and J by 4 bases, with 15 bases between them. Germline lookup yields CDR1 SQVTM and CDR2 ANQGSEA. CDR3 length: 14 amino acids. This clonotype has a handful of counts. TCR beta CDR3 regions were amplified from RNA transcripts. HTBI primers were the set used in a first-round RT-PCR of the TCR CDR3. In TCRdb, the multiplex PCR reads were re-called with MiXCR into one record per CDR3 protein. The sample has 550,000 to 600,000 distinct CDR3 sequences, about 14% seen once.

The chain is built from TRBV29-1 and TRBJ2-2; a possible D gene is TRBD1 (6 bases). The sequenced material came from blood. The sequence was collected from a woman between 18 and 29 years old with Graves' ophthalmopathy. Here the CDR3 reads CSVSGRGITGELFF. The CDR3 bases are TGCAGCGTCTCCGGCAGGGGAATCACCGGGGAGCTGTTTTTT.